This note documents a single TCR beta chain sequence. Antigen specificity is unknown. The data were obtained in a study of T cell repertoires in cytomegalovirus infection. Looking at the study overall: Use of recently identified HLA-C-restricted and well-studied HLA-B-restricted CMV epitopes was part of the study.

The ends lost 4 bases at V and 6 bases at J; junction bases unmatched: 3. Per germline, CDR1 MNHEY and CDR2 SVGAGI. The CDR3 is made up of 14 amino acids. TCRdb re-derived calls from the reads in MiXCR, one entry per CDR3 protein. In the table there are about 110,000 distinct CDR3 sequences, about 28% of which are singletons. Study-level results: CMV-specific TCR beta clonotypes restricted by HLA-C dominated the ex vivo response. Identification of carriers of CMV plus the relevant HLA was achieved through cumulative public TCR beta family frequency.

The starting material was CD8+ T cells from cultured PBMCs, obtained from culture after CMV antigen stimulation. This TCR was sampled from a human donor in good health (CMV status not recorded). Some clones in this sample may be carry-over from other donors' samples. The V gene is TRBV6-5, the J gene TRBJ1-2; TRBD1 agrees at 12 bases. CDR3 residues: CASSWGQGADGYTF. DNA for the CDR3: TGTGCCAGCAGTTGGGGACAGGGGGCCGATGGCTACACCTTC.